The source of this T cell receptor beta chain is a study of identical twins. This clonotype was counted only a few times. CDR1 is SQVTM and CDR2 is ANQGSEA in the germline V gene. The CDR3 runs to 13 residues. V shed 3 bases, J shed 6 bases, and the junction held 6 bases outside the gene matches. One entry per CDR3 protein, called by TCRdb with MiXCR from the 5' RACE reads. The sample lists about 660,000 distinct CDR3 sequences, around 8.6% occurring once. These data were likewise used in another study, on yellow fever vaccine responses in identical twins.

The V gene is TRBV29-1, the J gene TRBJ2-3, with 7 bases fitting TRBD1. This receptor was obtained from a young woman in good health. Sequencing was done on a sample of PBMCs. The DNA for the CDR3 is TGCAGCGTTGACTCCGACAGGGCGGATACGCAGTATTTT. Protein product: CSVDSDRADTQYF.